The T cell receptor (beta chain) described here comes from a study of metastatic and nonmetastatic thyroid tumors. Study as a whole: Thyroid patients, malignant and benign, had repertoires compared across blood and tumor or nodule tissue.

CDR3 length: 13 residues. Germline CDR1 SGHAT, CDR2 FQNNGV. The germline V and J ends were trimmed by 2 bases and 7 bases, with 6 bases remaining between them. Nobody among the patients had been given any treatment before thyroid surgery. With respect to this clone: Its antigen is not identified.

Methods used by the authors: The study's classifier, a distant-metastasis tool for papillary thyroid cancer, was built using CDR3 differences across clinicopathological groups. MiXCR re-clonotyped the PCR reads for TCRdb. TCRdb's processing, not the authors', yielded these V and J calls. The sample yields fewer than 50,000 clones, around 17% seen once. Study-level results: Malignant thyroid tumors reportedly had TCR beta diversity that was significantly higher than in benign nodules, in blood and tumor.

This clonotype was obtained from a female donor with papillary thyroid cancer or a benign thyroid nodule (not recorded which). Some clones in this sample may be carry-over from other donors' samples. The sequencing input was blood. J is TRBJ1-6 and V is TRBV11-2; no reliable D call. CDR3 amino acids: CASSLIENSPLHF. As DNA, the CDR3 is TGTGCCAGCAGCTTAATTGAAAATTCACCCCTCCACTTT.